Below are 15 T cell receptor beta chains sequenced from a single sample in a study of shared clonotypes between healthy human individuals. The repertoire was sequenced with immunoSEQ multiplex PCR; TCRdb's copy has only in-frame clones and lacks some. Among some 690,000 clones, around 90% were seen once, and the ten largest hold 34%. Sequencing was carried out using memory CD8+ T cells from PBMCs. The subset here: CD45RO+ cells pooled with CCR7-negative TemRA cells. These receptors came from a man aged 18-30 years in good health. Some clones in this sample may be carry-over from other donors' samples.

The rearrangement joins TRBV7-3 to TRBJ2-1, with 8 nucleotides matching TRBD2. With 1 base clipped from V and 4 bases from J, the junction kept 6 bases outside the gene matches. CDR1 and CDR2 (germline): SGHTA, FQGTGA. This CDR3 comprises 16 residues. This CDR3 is CASSLNPAGDYNEQFF. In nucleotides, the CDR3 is TGTGCCAGCAGCTTAAACCCAGCGGGGGATTACAATGAGCAGTTCTTC.

CDR3 region: CASSSRTGKTEAFF. In nucleotides, the CDR3 is TGTGCCAGCAGCTCTCGGACAGGGAAAACTGAAGCTTTCTTT. This rearrangement joins TRBV11-2 to TRBJ1-1, with 8 bases that match TRBD1. From germline, CDR1 is SGHAT and CDR2 FQNNGV. The V segment lost 4 bases and the J segment 5 bases; nucleotides outside the gene matches: 6. This CDR3 is built from 14 residues.

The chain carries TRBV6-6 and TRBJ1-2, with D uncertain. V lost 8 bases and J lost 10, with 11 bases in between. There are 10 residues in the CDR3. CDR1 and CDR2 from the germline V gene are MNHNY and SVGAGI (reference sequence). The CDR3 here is CASHAGTYTF. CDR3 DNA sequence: TGTGCCAGCCACGCCGGCACCTACACCTTC.

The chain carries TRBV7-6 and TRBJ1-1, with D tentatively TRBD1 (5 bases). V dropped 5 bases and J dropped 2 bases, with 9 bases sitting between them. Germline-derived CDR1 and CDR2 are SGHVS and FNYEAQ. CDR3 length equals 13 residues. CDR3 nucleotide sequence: TGTGCCAGCAGCAAACAGGTCAACACTGAAGCTTTCTTT. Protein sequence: CASSKQVNTEAFF.

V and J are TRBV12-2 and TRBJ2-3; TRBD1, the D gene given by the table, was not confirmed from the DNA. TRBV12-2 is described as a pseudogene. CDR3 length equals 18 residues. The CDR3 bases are TGTGCAAGTCGCTTCGCAAACCGACAGGGAAGGAGCACAGATACGCAGTATTTT. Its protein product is CASRFANRQGRSTDTQYF.

In nucleotides, the CDR3 is TGTGCCAGCCTCATGAACACTGAAGCTTTCTTT. Encoded protein: CASLMNTEAFF. This sequence joins TRBV7-9 and TRBJ1-1; D gene ambiguous. The CDR3 extends over 11 amino acids. The V and J ends lost 8 bases and 0 bases respectively, with 4 bases between them. The germline V gene has CDR1 SEHNR and CDR2 FQNEAQ (reference sequence).

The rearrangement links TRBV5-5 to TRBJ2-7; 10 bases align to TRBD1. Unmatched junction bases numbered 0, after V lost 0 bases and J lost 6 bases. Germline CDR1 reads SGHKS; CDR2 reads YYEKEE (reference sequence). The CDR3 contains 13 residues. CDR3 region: CASSLGTGGEQYF. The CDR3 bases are TGTGCCAGCAGCTTGGGGACAGGGGGCGAGCAGTACTTC.

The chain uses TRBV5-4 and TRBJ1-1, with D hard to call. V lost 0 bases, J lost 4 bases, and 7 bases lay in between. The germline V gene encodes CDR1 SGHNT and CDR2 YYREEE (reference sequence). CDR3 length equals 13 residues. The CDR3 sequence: CASSLAAGTEAFF. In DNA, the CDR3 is TGTGCCAGCAGCTTGGCCGCGGGCACTGAAGCTTTCTTT.

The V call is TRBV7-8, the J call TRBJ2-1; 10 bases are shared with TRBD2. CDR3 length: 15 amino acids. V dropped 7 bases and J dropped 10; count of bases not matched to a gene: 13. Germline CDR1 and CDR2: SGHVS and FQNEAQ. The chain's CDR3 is CASTEREGLGGEQFF. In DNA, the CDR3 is TGTGCCAGCACCGAGCGGGAGGGCCTTGGGGGAGAGCAGTTCTTC.

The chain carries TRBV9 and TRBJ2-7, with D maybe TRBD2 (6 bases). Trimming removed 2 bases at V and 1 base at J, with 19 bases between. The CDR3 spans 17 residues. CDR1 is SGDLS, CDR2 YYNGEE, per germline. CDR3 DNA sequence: TGTGCCAGCAGCGTCCAACAGGTGGCTAGCGCATCCTACGAGCAGTACTTC. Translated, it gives CASSVQQVASASYEQYF.

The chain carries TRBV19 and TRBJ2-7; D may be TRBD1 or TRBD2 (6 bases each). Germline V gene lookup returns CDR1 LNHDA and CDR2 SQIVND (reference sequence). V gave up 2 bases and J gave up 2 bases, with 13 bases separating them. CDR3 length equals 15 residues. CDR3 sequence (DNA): TGTGCCAGTAGTATATTCCTGGGGGGCGCCTACGAGCAGTACTTC. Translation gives CASSIFLGGAYEQYF.

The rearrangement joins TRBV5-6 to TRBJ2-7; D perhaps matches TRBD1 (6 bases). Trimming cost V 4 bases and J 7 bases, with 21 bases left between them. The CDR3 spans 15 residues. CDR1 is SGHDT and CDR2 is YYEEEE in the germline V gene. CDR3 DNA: TGTGCCAGCAGCACCCCGGCAGGGGCCTTTGGTGAGCAGTACTTC. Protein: CASSTPAGAFGEQYF.

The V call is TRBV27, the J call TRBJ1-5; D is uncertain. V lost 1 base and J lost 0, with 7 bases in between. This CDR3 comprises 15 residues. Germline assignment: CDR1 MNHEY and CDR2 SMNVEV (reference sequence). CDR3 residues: CASSLFGVSNQPQHF. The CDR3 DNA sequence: TGTGCCAGCAGTTTATTCGGAGTTAGCAATCAGCCCCAGCATTTT.

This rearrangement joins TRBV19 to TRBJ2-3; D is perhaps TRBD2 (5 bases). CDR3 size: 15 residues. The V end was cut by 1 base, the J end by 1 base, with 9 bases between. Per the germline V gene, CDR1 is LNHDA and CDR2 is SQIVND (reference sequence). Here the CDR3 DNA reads TGTGCCAGTAGTATAGTTGGTAGCGGCACAGATACGCAGTATTTT. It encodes CASSIVGSGTDTQYF.

CDR3 coding DNA: TGTGCCAGCAGCTTGAGGGGGGCTCGTCCAGCTTCACAAGAGACCCAGTACTTC. Its translation: CASSLRGARPASQETQYF. The rearrangement links TRBV5-6 to TRBJ2-5; D tentatively reads TRBD1 or TRBD2 (6 bases each). CDR3 length equals 18 residues. The V gene's germline CDR1 is SGHDT and CDR2 YYEEEE. Deletions cut 1 base from V and 2 bases from J, with 21 bases between.